The next 11 T cell receptor beta chains were all read from a single sample in a study of blood T cell repertoires in COVID-19. Only in-frame clones appear in the TCRdb table, and some are missing; sequencing was by immunoSEQ multiplex PCR. The sample includes roughly 380,000 clones, 85% of them seen just once. Sequencing input: peripheral blood. The receptor source for this set is a woman between 18 and 29 years old with acute or convalescent COVID-19.

The CDR3 spells CASSPPGHSNEKLFF. CDR3 nucleotide sequence: TGTGCCAGCTCACCACCGGGACACTCTAATGAAAAACTGTTTTTT. The genes are TRBV18 and TRBJ1-4, with D possibly being TRBD1 (6 bases). The V end was cut by 0 bases, the J end by 3 bases, with 8 bases between. This CDR3 is built from 15 residues. From germline, CDR1 is KGHSH and CDR2 LQKENI.

This CDR3 reads CASSPGTGGARAPLHF. The CDR3, as DNA: TGCGCCAGCAGCCCCGGGACAGGGGGCGCGAGGGCACCCCTCCACTTT. V is TRBV5-1 and J is TRBJ1-6; 12 bases are a match to TRBD1. Germline loops: CDR1 SGHRS, CDR2 YFSETQ. The CDR3 runs to 16 residues. J lost 11 bases, V lost 4 bases, and 10 bases had no gene match.

The rearrangement joins TRBV28 to TRBJ1-2, with TRBD1 matching 7 bases. Germline lookup yields CDR1 MDHEN and CDR2 SYDVKM. The CDR3 totals 13 residues. The ends lost 5 bases at V and 6 bases at J; junction bases unmatched: 6. The CDR3 DNA sequence: TGTGCCAGCAGTGAGGGACAGCGTGATGGCTACACCTTC. Translating gives CASSEGQRDGYTF.

This sequence joins TRBV7-9 and TRBJ1-1, with D uncertain. The CDR3 sequence is 14 residues long. Trimming stripped 2 bases from V and 2 bases from J, with 9 bases between. Germline assignment: CDR1 SEHNR and CDR2 FQNEAQ (reference sequence). The CDR3 coding sequence is TGTGCCAGCAGCTTAACATCCTTCAACACTGAAGCTTTCTTT. Encoded protein: CASSLTSFNTEAFF. Supplemented by reference TRBV7-9 and TRBJ1-1, the full variable domain reads DTGVSQNPRHKITKRGQNVTFRCDPISEHNRLYWYRQTLGQGPEFLTYFQNEAQLEKSRLLSDRFSAERPKGSFSTLEIQRTEQGDSAMYLCASSLTSFNTEAFFGQGTRLTVV.

V is TRBV6-5 and J is TRBJ2-7; TRBD1 is a possible D gene (6 bases). This CDR3 spans 14 amino acids. Deletions cut 0 bases from V and 2 bases from J, with 8 bases between. Germline loops: CDR1 MNHEY, CDR2 SVGAGI. The DNA of the CDR3 is TGTGCCAGCAGTTACTCCGGGACAACCTACGAGCAGTACTTC. It yields the protein CASSYSGTTYEQYF.

The genes are TRBV5-6 and TRBJ1-5; 7 positions agree with TRBD1. The CDR3 runs to 14 residues. From germline, CDR1 is SGHDT and CDR2 YYEEEE. Trimming removed 4 bases from V and 5 bases from J; junction bases left unmatched: 6. The CDR3 DNA sequence: TGTGCCAGCAGCCAACGGACAGGAGATCAGCCCCAGCATTTT. Protein: CASSQRTGDQPQHF. The full variable domain, completed using reference TRBV5-6 and TRBJ1-5, is DAGVTQSPTHLIKTRGQQVTLRCSPKSGHDTVSWYQQALGQGPQFIFQYYEEEERQRGNFPDRFSGHQFPNYSSELNVNALLLGDSALYLCASSQRTGDQPQHFGDGTRLSIL.

A remark on this clone: Other DNA sequences in the same sample also yield this CDR3. This sequence joins TRBV5-1 and TRBJ1-6; 7 positions match TRBD1. The CDR3 contains 14 residues. Looked up from germline, CDR1 is SGHRS and CDR2 is YFSETQ. V lost 0 bases and J lost 6; bases outside the gene matches: 0. CDR3 sequence reads: CASSLDRGNSPLHF. The DNA for the CDR3 is TGCGCCAGCAGCTTGGACAGGGGTAATTCACCCCTCCACTTT.

V usage is TRBV11-2 and J usage is TRBJ1-1; D gene ambiguous. Per germline, CDR1 SGHAT and CDR2 FQNNGV. The CDR3 extends over 16 amino acids. With 1 base removed from V and 3 bases from J, the gap between germline ends came to 15 bases. Written as DNA, the CDR3 is TGTGCCAGCAGCTTAGTGGGCGAGAGGGCCCACACTGAAGCTTTCTTT. This translates into CASSLVGERAHTEAFF.

The chain carries TRBV9 and TRBJ1-1, with 7 bases fitting TRBD1. The CDR3 runs to 14 residues. From germline, CDR1 is SGDLS and CDR2 YYNGEE. J was trimmed by 1 base and V by 3 bases; bases with no gene match: 3. The CDR3 loop reads CASSAGGANTEAFF. In nucleotides, the CDR3 is TGTGCCAGCAGCGCAGGGGGAGCGAACACTGAAGCTTTCTTT. Complete variable domain (other parts from reference TRBV9 and TRBJ1-1): DSGVTQTPKHLITATGQRVTLRCSPRSGDLSVYWYQQSLDQGLQFLIQYYNGEERAKGNILERFSAQQFPDLHSELNLSSLELGDSALYFCASSAGGANTEAFFGQGTRLTVV.

For this clone: Other DNA sequences of this sample code for an identical CDR3. The gene calls are TRBV19 and TRBJ1-5; D possibly corresponds to TRBD1 (5 bases). Germline-derived CDR1 and CDR2 are LNHDA and SQIVND (reference sequence). The CDR3 sequence is 14 residues long. The V end lost 3 bases, the J end lost 2 bases, and 8 bases lay between the germline ends. As DNA, the CDR3 is TGTGCCAGTAGTATTCTAGGGGGCAATCAGCCCCAGCATTTT. As protein: CASSILGGNQPQHF.

CDR3 nucleotide sequence: TGTGCCAGCAGCCCCAGCGGAGGAGCTAACTATGGCTACACCTTC. Amino acids: CASSPSGGANYGYTF. The chain joins TRBV9 to TRBJ1-2; D is unresolved. The CDR3 consists of 15 residues. Germline CDR1 is SGDLS and CDR2 is YYNGEE. V was pared by 4 bases and J by 0 bases, with 13 bases between.